The rows below give T cell receptor beta chains drawn from one sample of a study of CD8 T cells in ankylosing spondylitis. TCRdb independently ran MiXCR on the 5' RACE reads; one entry per CDR3 protein. In the table there are some 240,000 distinct CDR3 sequences, 15% to 20% of which are singletons. Sequenced sample: blood, either unsorted or a sorted T cell fraction (not recorded which). The origin of the receptors is a male donor with ankylosing spondylitis or in good health (not recorded which). Each CDR3 is given with its conserved first and last residue. The D gene is left open where the match is weak. Clone size, where shown, is once, few, many, or a class for clones that have expanded.

v_gene,d_gene,j_gene,abundance,CDR3nt,CDR3aa
TRBV20-1,TRBD2,TRBJ2-3,.,TGCAGTGCCCCTCCCCTTGGGCGGGAGGGTCCGGCTGGCACAGATACGCAGTATTTT,CSAPPLGREGPAGTDTQYF
TRBV5-1,.,TRBJ2-1,few,TGCGCCAGCGGGGCACATCCTTTAGGGGGAAATTCCTACAATGAGCAGTTCTTC,CASGAHPLGGNSYNEQFF
TRBV7-9,.,TRBJ2-1,few,TGTGCCAGCAGCTCGGTTGTTGGTGTCTACAATGAGCAGTTCTTC,CASSSVVGVYNEQFF
TRBV29-1,.,TRBJ2-6,.,TGCAGCGTTGAGCCAGGGGAGAACTCTGGGGCCAACGTCCTGACTTTC,CSVEPGENSGANVLTF
TRBV19,.,TRBJ1-2,.,TGTGCCAGTAGTATAGACGTTACAGGTTTGAGCTATGGCTACACCTTC,CASSIDVTGLSYGYTF
TRBV11-2,.,TRBJ2-5,.,TGTGCCAGCAGCTTAGAAGTTTTTCCGCTGGAGACCCAGTACTTC,CASSLEVFPLETQYF
TRBV5-1,.,TRBJ2-5,few,TGCGCCAGCAGCTTGGATGGGTACCAAGAGACCCAGTACTTC,CASSLDGYQETQYF
TRBV6-5,TRBD2,TRBJ2-1,.,TGTGCCAGCAGTTACGGCGGGAGGGGCTATGAGCAGTTCTTC,CASSYGGRGYEQFF
TRBV4-3,.,TRBJ1-1,.,TGCGCCAGCAGCCAGGGGTGGCAGCTGAACACTGAAGCTTTCTTT,CASSQGWQLNTEAFF
TRBV18,.,TRBJ1-2,.,TGTGCCAGCTCATCGCCGGGGCCTCCACTTCATGGCTACACCTTC,CASSSPGPPLHGYTF
TRBV13,.,TRBJ2-1,.,TGTGCCAGCAGCTTAGGAAGATCGGTTGAGCAGTTCTTC,CASSLGRSVEQFF
TRBV27,.,TRBJ1-2,.,TGTGCCAGCAGCCGTGGTTATGGCTACACCTTC,CASSRGYGYTF
TRBV29-1,TRBD2,TRBJ2-1,.,TGCAGCGTTCCCCCGGGACTAGCTAACAATGAGCAGTTCTTC,CSVPPGLANNEQFF
TRBV29-1,.,TRBJ2-7,.,TGCAGCGTTGAAGATCGACTCTACGAGCAGTACTTC,CSVEDRLYEQYF
TRBV15,.,TRBJ2-1,few,TGTGCCACCAGCAGCCGGGACTCCTACAATGAGCAGTTCTTC,CATSSRDSYNEQFF
TRBV4-1,.,TRBJ1-4,.,TGCGCCAGCAGCCAAGATCGGTGGGGAGGTAATGAAAAACTGTTTTTT,CASSQDRWGGNEKLFF
TRBV27,TRBD1,TRBJ2-7,few,TGTGCCAGCAGTTTATCGATACAGGGGGCGACCTACGAGCAGTACTTC,CASSLSIQGATYEQYF
TRBV20-1,TRBD2,TRBJ2-1,.,TGCAGTGCTACGGCTAGCGGGAGCTATGAGCAGTTCTTC,CSATASGSYEQFF
TRBV6-2/TRBV6-3,TRBD1,TRBJ1-1,.,TGTGCCAGCAGCCGAGGACAGGGCGATGAAGCTTTCTTT,CASSRGQGDEAFF
TRBV11-3,TRBD2,TRBJ2-1,once,TGTGCCAGCAGCTTAGGGCCCGGGACTAGGCAATTCTTC,CASSLGPGTRQFF
TRBV7-2,TRBD2,TRBJ2-7,.,TGTGCCAGCAGCTTAGATCTAGGCGGGGGATACGAGCAGTACTTC,CASSLDLGGGYEQYF
TRBV29-1,.,TRBJ2-1,many,TGCAGCGTTGTTCCGGAGAATAGGAACAATGAGCAGTTCTTC,CSVVPENRNNEQFF
TRBV9,TRBD2,TRBJ2-7,.,TGTGCCAGCAGCGTATCGTCCGAGACTAGCGGATACGAGCAGTACTTC,CASSVSSETSGYEQYF
TRBV19,.,TRBJ2-5,.,TGTGCCAGTAGTAAATCGGGACTTCAGGAGACCCAGTACTTC,CASSKSGLQETQYF
TRBV7-2,TRBD2,TRBJ2-1,once,TGTGCCAGCAGCTTGCGGGGGGCATTATACAATGAGCAGTTCTTC,CASSLRGALYNEQFF
TRBV4-3,.,TRBJ2-1,.,TGCGCCAGCAGCCAAGTCCAGGGAGTCAGCTCCTACAATGAGCAGTTCTTC,CASSQVQGVSSYNEQFF
TRBV19,.,TRBJ2-7,many,TGTGCCAGTAGTACCCGGGACCATTACGAGCAGTACTTC,CASSTRDHYEQYF
TRBV20-1,TRBD1,TRBJ2-3,.,TGCAGTGCTGACAGGGAAAACACAGATACGCAGTATTTT,CSADRENTDTQYF
TRBV24-1,.,TRBJ2-1,.,TGTGCCACCAGTGATTCGGGCGTTAGCTCCTACAATGAGCAGTTCTTC,CATSDSGVSSYNEQFF
TRBV6-1,.,TRBJ1-2,.,TGTGCCAGCACCCTACAGGCAACAGCTAACTATGGCTACACCTTC,CASTLQATANYGYTF
TRBV6-1,TRBD1,TRBJ2-3,.,TGTGCCAGCGGACCGGGACAGGACACAGATACGCAGTATTTT,CASGPGQDTDTQYF
TRBV2,.,TRBJ1-4,.,TGTGCCAGCAGTGAAGGGACTCTGAAAGGGGAAAAACTGTTTTTT,CASSEGTLKGEKLFF
TRBV7-9,.,TRBJ2-5,few,TGTGCCAGCAGCTTGATACAGGGTGGGGAAGAGACCCAGTACTTC,CASSLIQGGEETQYF
TRBV27,.,TRBJ2-1,few,TGTGCCAGCAGTCAAGGGCCAGCGGGCTCCTACAATGAGCAGTTCTTC,CASSQGPAGSYNEQFF
TRBV4-1,.,TRBJ2-1,.,TGCGCCAGCAGCCAAGTGGATCTCGGACTCTCCTACAATGAGCAGTTCTTC,CASSQVDLGLSYNEQFF
TRBV20-1,.,TRBJ2-1,.,TGCAGTGCTAGTCCTGGCTCCGCCTTTTACAATGAGCAGTTCTTC,CSASPGSAFYNEQFF
TRBV4-3,TRBD2,TRBJ2-3,few,TGCGCCAGCAGCCAAGATCGTATAGCGGGAGGCGTCACAGATACGCAGTATTTT,CASSQDRIAGGVTDTQYF
TRBV6-5,.,TRBJ2-7,many,TGTGCCAGCAGTTACTACAGCTCCTACGAGCAGTACTTC,CASSYYSSYEQYF
TRBV7-9,.,TRBJ2-7,few,TGTGCCAGCAGCTTAGGGACCGATCTAGAGCAGTACTTC,CASSLGTDLEQYF
TRBV27,TRBD2,TRBJ2-1,many,TGTGCCAGCAGTTTCACTAGCGGGGCCTACAATGAGCAGTTCTTC,CASSFTSGAYNEQFF
TRBV20-1,TRBD2,TRBJ2-7,many,TGCAGTGCTTTCGGGGTAGCGGGAGCCTACGAGCAGTACTTC,CSAFGVAGAYEQYF
TRBV11-2,TRBD2,TRBJ2-7,few,TGTGCCAGCAGCTTGGGGCTAGCGGTCTACGAGCAGTACTTC,CASSLGLAVYEQYF
TRBV15,TRBD2,TRBJ2-3,few,TGTGCCACCAGCACGAGAGCGGGACGATATACGCAGTATTTT,CATSTRAGRYTQYF
TRBV27,.,TRBJ1-5,few,TGTGCCACCAAGGGGCCGAATAGCAATCAGCCCCAGCATTTT,CATKGPNSNQPQHF
TRBV29-1,TRBD2,TRBJ2-1,.,TGCAGCCTCGGCGGGGGGTACAATGAGCAGTTCTTC,CSLGGGYNEQFF
TRBV6-1,TRBD1,TRBJ2-5,many,TGTGCCAGCATAGCCCGGGACAGGGGACAAGAGACCCAGTACTTC,CASIARDRGQETQYF
TRBV7-9,.,TRBJ2-7,.,TGTGCCAGCAGCGCCGCTGGGAGCGACGAGCAGTACTTC,CASSAAGSDEQYF
TRBV11-2,.,TRBJ2-7,.,TGTGCCAGCAGCTTGAATCCGGACGAGCAGTACTTC,CASSLNPDEQYF
TRBV4-1,.,TRBJ2-1,.,TGCGCCAGCAGCCAAGATCCTAGCGTACCTTACAATGAGCAGTTCTTC,CASSQDPSVPYNEQFF
TRBV20-1,.,TRBJ2-7,few,TGCAGTGCTAGGTGGGCGGGAACCTACGAGCAGTACTTC,CSARWAGTYEQYF
TRBV12-3/TRBV12-4,TRBD1,TRBJ2-5,.,TGTGCCAGCAGCCACACCGACAGGGCGCAAGAGACCCAGTACTTC,CASSHTDRAQETQYF
TRBV5-1,TRBD2,TRBJ2-7,few,TGCGCCAGCAGCTTGGCGGCTAGCGGGCCCTCCTACGAGCAGTACTTC,CASSLAASGPSYEQYF
TRBV5-1,TRBD2,TRBJ2-1,.,TGCGCCAGCAGCCTGGATACGGCTAGCGGTTACAATGAGCAGTTCTTC,CASSLDTASGYNEQFF
TRBV5-1,.,TRBJ2-2,few,TGCGCCAGCAGCTTCACTAGTGCCACCGGGGAGCTGTTTTTT,CASSFTSATGELFF
TRBV24-1,.,TRBJ2-1,.,TGTGCCACCGGATGGACGTACGATGAGCAGTTCTTC,CATGWTYDEQFF
TRBV4-1,TRBD2,TRBJ2-3,.,TGCGCCAGCAGCCAGACTAGCGGGATCGGCACAGATACGCAGTATTTT,CASSQTSGIGTDTQYF
TRBV29-1,.,TRBJ2-3,few,TGCAGCGTTGAAGTTCCGCCGTCGTCCTGGGAGACAGATACGCAGTATTTT,CSVEVPPSSWETDTQYF
TRBV7-2,TRBD2,TRBJ2-3,.,TGTGCCAGCAGCCTAGAGCCGGGACTAGCAGCAGATACGCAGTATTTT,CASSLEPGLAADTQYF
TRBV4-1,.,TRBJ2-1,many,TGCGCCAGCAGCCCCCGAGGGGACGGCATTTACAATGAGCAGTTCTTC,CASSPRGDGIYNEQFF
TRBV29-1,.,TRBJ2-1,few,TGCAGCGTTGAAGTTGGGGGCCATGAGCAGTTCTTC,CSVEVGGHEQFF